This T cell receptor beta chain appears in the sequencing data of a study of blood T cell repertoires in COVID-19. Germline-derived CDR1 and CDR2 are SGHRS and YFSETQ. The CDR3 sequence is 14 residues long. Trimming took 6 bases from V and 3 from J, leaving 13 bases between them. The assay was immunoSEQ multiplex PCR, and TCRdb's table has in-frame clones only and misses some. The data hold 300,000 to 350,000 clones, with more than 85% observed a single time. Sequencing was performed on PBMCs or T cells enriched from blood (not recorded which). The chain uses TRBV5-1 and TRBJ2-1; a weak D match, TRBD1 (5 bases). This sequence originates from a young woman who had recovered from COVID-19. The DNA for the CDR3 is TGCGCCAGCAACCCCCAGGGTAGCTACAATGAGCAGTTCTTC. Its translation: CASNPQGSYNEQFF.